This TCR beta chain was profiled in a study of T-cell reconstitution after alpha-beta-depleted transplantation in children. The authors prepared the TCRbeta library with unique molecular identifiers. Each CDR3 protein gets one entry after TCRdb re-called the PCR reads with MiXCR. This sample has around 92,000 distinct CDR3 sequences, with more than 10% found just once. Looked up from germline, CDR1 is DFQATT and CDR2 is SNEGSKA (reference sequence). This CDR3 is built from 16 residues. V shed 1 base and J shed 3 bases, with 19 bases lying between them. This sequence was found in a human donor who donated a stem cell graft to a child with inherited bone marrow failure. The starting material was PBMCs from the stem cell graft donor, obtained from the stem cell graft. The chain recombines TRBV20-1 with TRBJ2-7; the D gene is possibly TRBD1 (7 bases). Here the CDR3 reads CSARGGDSRGVYEQYF. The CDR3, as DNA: TGCAGTGCTAGAGGGGGGGACAGCCGGGGCGTCTACGAGCAGTACTTC.